This T cell receptor beta chain emerged from a study of shared clonotypes between healthy human individuals. The CDR3 extends over 15 amino acids. Between the trimmed V and J ends, which lost 10 bases and 6 bases, there was a span of 22 bases. Germline loops: CDR1 KGHSH, CDR2 LQKENI. Per sorted-subset replicate PCR, input was approximately 0.2 ug DNA, representing around 28,000 T cell genomes. The table came from immunoSEQ multiplex PCR; TCRdb's copy has only in-frame clones and leaves some out. The sample consists of over a million clones, around 97% of them appearing once. A CD45RA-negative memory subset and a CD45RA+ naive subset were separated from the CD4+ cells.

The chain links TRBV18 to TRBJ2-1, with D perhaps given as TRBD1 or TRBD2 (7 bases each). The material sequenced was naive CD4+ T cells sorted from blood. Subset indicated: CD45RA+ positively selected. The source of this sequence is a man aged 30 to 39 in good health. CDR3 amino acids: CATYAGDRGINEQFF. The CDR3 DNA reads as TGTGCCACATACGCGGGGGACAGAGGTATCAATGAGCAGTTCTTC.